Listed here are 7 T cell receptor beta chains from one sample, sequenced in a study of blood T cell repertoires in COVID-19. Clones were read by immunoSEQ multiplex PCR, and TCRdb kept only the in-frame ones, dropping some. The sample yields 100,000 to 120,000 clones, about 85% seen once. The sequenced sample consisted of peripheral blood. Receptors originate from a woman aged 55-69 years with COVID-19, enrolled during active disease.

This chain joins TRBV5-1 and TRBJ1-3; D not resolved. This CDR3 comprises 15 residues. Germline assignment: CDR1 SGHRS and CDR2 YFSETQ. The V end was cut by 3 bases, the J end by 0 bases, with 10 bases between. This CDR3 reads CASSSSRDSGNTIYF. CDR3 sequence (DNA): TGCGCCAGCAGCTCCTCTCGCGACTCTGGAAACACCATATATTTT.

This chain links TRBV28 with TRBJ1-3, with D unclear. Between the trimmed V and J ends, which lost 1 base and 4 bases, there was a span of 5 bases. CDR1 and CDR2 from the germline V gene are MDHEN and SYDVKM. CDR3 size: 13 residues. CDR3: CASSLYGGNTIYF. CDR3 nucleotides: TGTGCCAGCAGTTTATACGGGGGAAACACCATATATTTT.

The chain employs TRBV2 and TRBJ2-5; TRBD2 matches 8 bases. This CDR3 contains 14 residues. The germline gives CDR1 SNHLY, CDR2 FYNNEI. Trimming cost V 7 bases and J 5 bases; bases outside gene matches: 9. Here the CDR3 reads CASNGRGRQETQYF. In DNA form, the CDR3 reads TGTGCCAGCAATGGCCGCGGGAGGCAGGAGACCCAGTACTTC.

The V and J genes are TRBV5-1 and TRBJ1-4; D is ambiguous. Trimming pared 0 bases from V and 8 bases from J, leaving 17 bases between. The CDR3 is 16 amino acids. Germline CDR1 and CDR2: SGHRS and YFSETQ. The CDR3 DNA sequence: TGCGCCAGCAGCTTGGAAGTTGGGCGACGAGACGAAAAACTGTTTTTT. Translating gives CASSLEVGRRDEKLFF. Supplemented by reference TRBV5-1 and TRBJ1-4, the full variable domain reads KAGVTQTPRYLIKTRGQQVTLSCSPISGHRSVSWYQQTPGQGLQFLFEYFSETQRNKGNFPGRFSGRQFSNSRSEMNVSTLELGDSALYLCASSLEVGRRDEKLFFGSGTQLSVL.

The V call is TRBV9, the J call TRBJ1-2; 9 nucleotides match TRBD1. CDR1 and CDR2 (germline): SGDLS, YYNGEE. The CDR3 spans 15 residues. V lost 3 bases, J lost 5 bases, and 8 bases stayed unmatched. CDR3 nucleotide sequence: TGTGCCAGCAGCGCGACAGGGGGTTTGAAATATGGCTACACCTTC. Its protein is CASSATGGLKYGYTF.

The chain has TRBV11-2 and TRBJ2-2; D uncertain. This CDR3 contains 13 residues. The germline V and J ends were trimmed by 2 bases and 4 bases, with 5 bases remaining between them. The germline gives CDR1 SGHAT, CDR2 FQNNGV. This chain's CDR3 is CASSLPSTGELFF. DNA for the CDR3: TGTGCCAGCAGCTTACCGAGCACCGGGGAGCTGTTTTTT.

The chain combines TRBV11-1 with TRBJ1-1; TRBD1 aligns across 10 bases. CDR3 length: 15 residues. V lost 4 bases, J lost 4 bases, and 6 bases stayed unmatched. The germline V gene encodes CDR1 SGHAT and CDR2 FQDESV (reference sequence). The CDR3 bases are TGTGCCAGCAGCTCGGACAGGGGGGCGATCACTGAAGCTTTCTTT. It yields the protein CASSSDRGAITEAFF.